Below, 13 T cell receptor beta chains from the same sample are listed, as sequenced in a study of monozygotic twins with inflammatory bowel disease. Reprocessing the 5' RACE reads, TCRdb reports a single entry for every CDR3 protein and omits DNA. Recorded for this sample: about 450,000 distinct CDR3 sequences. Specimen: blood. These receptors came from a human donor with ulcerative colitis or Crohn's disease, or a healthy co-twin of an affected twin (not recorded which).

CDR3: CASSLALGRTGNTIYF. V gene TRBV7-6 combines with J gene TRBJ1-3. This CDR3 has 16 amino acids. Germline CDR1 is SGHVS and CDR2 is FNYEAQ. The full variable domain, its missing parts supplied by reference TRBV7-6 and TRBJ1-3, is GAGVSQSPRYKVTKRGQDVALRCDPISGHVSLYWYRQALGQGPEFLTYFNYEAQQDKSGLPNDRFSAERPEGSISTLTIQRTEQRDSAMYRCASSLALGRTGNTIYFGEGSWLTVV.

This chain uses TRBV6-2 or TRBV6-3 with TRBJ1-1; the D call of TRBD1 rests on TCRdb alone, since no DNA is present to check it. Germline assignment: CDR1 MNHEY and CDR2 SVGEGT. The CDR3 loop spans 16 amino acids. The CDR3 region is CASRRNGQGRNTEAFF.

The genes are TRBV5-1 and TRBJ2-1; no DNA is available, so the TRBD2 call from TCRdb remains unchecked. This CDR3 region has 13 residues. The germline V gene has CDR1 SGHRS and CDR2 YFSETQ. The CDR3 spells CASSVGTHNEQFF.

J is TRBJ2-7 and V is TRBV11-2. The CDR3 runs to 14 residues. The germline V gene has CDR1 SGHAT and CDR2 FQNNGV. This CDR3 reads CASSLGRWSYEQYF.

The genes are TRBV28 and TRBJ1-2. CDR3 length: 13 residues. From germline, CDR1 is MDHEN and CDR2 SYDVKM. The CDR3 reads CASRGIRGSGYTF.

The chain combines TRBV28 with TRBJ2-7; TCRdb designates TRBD2, a call that cannot be tested without DNA. The CDR3 has 16 amino acids. Per the germline V gene, CDR1 is MDHEN and CDR2 is SYDVKM. CDR3 in amino acids: CASSLQTSGRTYEQYF.

The V call is TRBV7-2, the J call TRBJ1-3. Germline CDR1 reads SGHTA; CDR2 reads FQGNSA. The CDR3 consists of 16 residues. CDR3 loop: CASSLASGLSGNTIYF.

The chain has TRBV6-5 and TRBJ1-2. Germline CDR1 and CDR2: MNHEY and SVGAGI. The CDR3 runs to 13 residues. The CDR3 loop reads CASSYQSGGDYTF.

The rearrangement uses TRBV5-5 and TRBJ2-1; TCRdb outputs TRBD2, but without DNA this stays unchecked. Germline V CDR1 and CDR2: SGHKS, YYEKEE (reference sequence). The CDR3 is made up of 16 amino acids. CDR3 protein: CASSSTLAGGPNEQFF.

The CDR3 spells CASSLGLASISYEQYF. The chain is built from TRBV5-6 and TRBJ2-7; the TRBD2 assignment by TCRdb is unverifiable without DNA. The CDR3 extends over 16 amino acids. CDR1 SGHDT and CDR2 YYEEEE come from the germline V gene.

V gene TRBV7-9 combines with J gene TRBJ1-1. The CDR3 spans 11 residues. Germline values: CDR1 SEHNR, CDR2 FQNEAQ (reference sequence). The CDR3 reads CASAVNTEAFF.

This CDR3 reads CASSEAGFQETQYF. The chain links TRBV25-1 to TRBJ2-5. The germline V gene has CDR1 MGHDK and CDR2 SYGVNS. This CDR3 region has 14 residues.

The rearrangement joins TRBV5-1 to TRBJ2-7; checking the TCRdb D call of TRBD1 is not possible without DNA. Germline CDR1 SGHRS, CDR2 YFSETQ. The CDR3 spans 15 residues. CDR3: CASSRTGGGSYEQYF.